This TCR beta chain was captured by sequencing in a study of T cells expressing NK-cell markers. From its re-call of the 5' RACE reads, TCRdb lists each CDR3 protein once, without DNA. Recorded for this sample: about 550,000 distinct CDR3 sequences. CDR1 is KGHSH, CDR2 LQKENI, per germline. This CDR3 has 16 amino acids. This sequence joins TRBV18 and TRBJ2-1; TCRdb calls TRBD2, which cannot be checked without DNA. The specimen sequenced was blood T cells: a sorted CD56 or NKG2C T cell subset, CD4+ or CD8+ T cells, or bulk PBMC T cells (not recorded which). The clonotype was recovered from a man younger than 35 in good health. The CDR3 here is CASSPPGLAVLDEQFF.